These 25 T cell receptor beta chains were all obtained from the same sample, sequenced in a study of CD8+ T cells in alopecia areata. Documented treatment: oral pan-JAK inhibitor, 5-10 mg twice daily. Sequencing relied on a cDNA template that was reverse transcribed from extracted RNA. Data came from immunoSEQ multiplex PCR; TCRdb stores just in-frame clones and leaves some out. The sample has roughly 110,000 clones, around 54% seen once. Source: CD4+ T cells sorted from blood, taken at week 24, from a patient treated with tofacitinib. All receptors derive from a human donor with alopecia areata.

This clone has just a few counts. CDR3 DNA: TGTGCCAGCAGCCGTGACACCCGGGGAAACACCATATATTTT. This codes for CASSRDTRGNTIYF. This chain uses TRBV7-2 with TRBJ1-3; no definite D call. This CDR3 has 14 residues. Trimming pared 5 bases from V and 4 bases from J, leaving 12 bases between. Germline assignment: CDR1 SGHTA and CDR2 FQGNSA.

The V gene is TRBV4-1, the J gene TRBJ1-2; D gene unclear. The CDR3 extends over 12 amino acids. The germline gives CDR1 MGHRA, CDR2 YSYEKL. V was shortened by 0 bases and J by 7 bases, with 6 bases between the two germline ends. CDR3 coding DNA: TGCGCCAGCAGCCAAGAAGTGAGTGGCTACACCTTC. Residues: CASSQEVSGYTF.

This clone was seen only once. V is TRBV7-2 and J is TRBJ2-7, with TRBD1 matching 7 bases. Germline V gives CDR1 SGHTA, CDR2 FQGNSA. The V segment lost 5 bases and the J segment 0 bases; nucleotides outside the gene matches: 13. The CDR3 runs 17 residues. CDR3 sequence: CASSRRLTGASSYEQYF. As DNA, the CDR3 is TGTGCCAGCAGCCGCCGTTTAACAGGGGCCAGCTCCTACGAGCAGTACTTC.

In regard to this clone: Distinct nucleotide sequences in the sample also encode this CDR3. The V gene is TRBV5-4, the J gene TRBJ2-5, with no clear D. This CDR3 has 11 amino acids. V lost 3 bases to trimming and J lost 4 bases, with 4 bases between them. Germline V gene lookup returns CDR1 SGHNT and CDR2 YYREEE (reference sequence). CDR3 region: CASSSRETQYF. The CDR3 DNA is TGTGCCAGCAGCTCCCGAGAGACCCAGTACTTC.

Comments on this clone: A read error may account for a junction end that differs from germline. This specimen includes other DNA sequences encoding the same CDR3. The J gene is TRBJ2-5, the V gene TRBV7-2, with D hard to call. The CDR3 has 15 amino acids. Germline V gene data show CDR1 as SGHTA and CDR2 as FQGNSA. This CDR3 reads CASSLASLYSETQYF. For the CDR3, the DNA is TGTGCCAGCAGCTTAGCCAGCCTTTATTCCGAGACCCAATACTTC.

This clone came up a few times. The rearrangement joins TRBV7-2 to TRBJ2-5; 10 nucleotides align to TRBD2. CDR3 length equals 15 residues. Germline V gives CDR1 SGHTA, CDR2 FQGNSA. The junction had 8 bases not matched to a gene; V was cut back by 5 bases and J by 5 bases. CDR3 residues: CASSQTSGAGETQYF. The DNA of the CDR3 is TGTGCCAGCAGCCAAACTAGCGGGGCCGGGGAGACCCAGTACTTC. Drawing the rest from reference TRBV7-2 and TRBJ2-5, the complete variable domain is GAGVSQSPSNKVTEKGKDVELRCDPISGHTALYWYRQSLGQGLEFLIYFQGNSAPDKSGLPSDRFSAERTGGSVSTLTIQRTQQEDSAVYLCASSQTSGAGETQYFGPGTRLLVL.

This sequence joins TRBV4-1 and TRBJ1-2, with 7 positions matching TRBD1. This CDR3 comprises 18 residues. In germline, CDR1 is MGHRA, CDR2 YSYEKL. With V trimmed by 2 bases and J by 0 bases, 12 bases remained unmatched. The CDR3 nucleotides are TGCGCCAGCAGCCAACTTACAGGGACAGACGTAACTAACTATGGCTACACCTTC. This encodes CASSQLTGTDVTNYGYTF.

This clone showed up just a few times. The chain employs TRBV20-1 and TRBJ2-3; tentative D call: TRBD1 (6 bases). Germline V gene data show CDR1 as DFQATT and CDR2 as SNEGSKA (reference sequence). CDR3 length: 11 residues. With 2 bases removed from V and 6 bases from J, the gap between germline ends came to 6 bases. In DNA form, the CDR3 reads TGCAGTGCTAGAACAGGGGATACGCAGTATTTT. It translates to CSARTGDTQYF.

The rearrangement joins TRBV4-3 to TRBJ1-2, with 12 positions matching TRBD1. CDR3 length: 16 residues. CDR1 is LGHNA and CDR2 is YSLEER in the germline V gene. Trimming at V came to 1 base and at J to 6 bases, leaving 6 bases not matched to a gene. For the CDR3, the DNA is TGCGCCAGCAGCCAAGTGGGGGACAGGGGGCGAAATGGCTACACCTTC. Translated: CASSQVGDRGRNGYTF.

The chain joins TRBV10-3 to TRBJ2-2; TRBD2 matches 10 bases. The CDR3 covers 17 residues. V was clipped by 6 bases and J by 4 bases; unmatched bases: 11. Germline V gene lookup returns CDR1 ENHRY and CDR2 SYGVKD. As DNA, the CDR3 is TGTGCCATCAGCGGATCAGCGGGGGGGCCAATCACCGGGGAGCTGTTTTTT. Translating gives CAISGSAGGPITGELFF.

In this sample, this clone turned up a few times. The chain uses TRBV29-1 and TRBJ1-2, with D possibly being TRBD1 (6 bases). V lost 6 bases and J 3 bases, leaving 14 bases between the germline ends. This CDR3 is built from 13 residues. Germline V gives CDR1 SQVTM, CDR2 ANQGSEA. CDR3 DNA: TGCAGCGTCAGGGGCCCGTCGGACTATGGCTACACCTTC. Residues: CSVRGPSDYGYTF.

V usage is TRBV2 and J usage is TRBJ2-7; D perhaps matches TRBD1 (6 bases). V lost 0 bases and J lost 3, with 12 bases in between. Germline CDR1 and CDR2: SNHLY and FYNNEI. The CDR3 loop spans 15 amino acids. CDR3 coding DNA: TGTGCCAGCAGTGAAGCGCTATTACAGGGCTACGAGCAGTACTTC. The encoded protein is CASSEALLQGYEQYF. Combining the CDR3 with reference TRBV2 and TRBJ2-7 gives the whole variable domain EPEVTQTPSHQVTQMGQEVILRCVPISNHLYFYWYRQILGQKVEFLVSFYNNEISEKSEIFDDQFSVERPDGSNFTLKIRSTKLEDSAMYFCASSEALLQGYEQYFGPGTRLTVT.

The V and J genes are TRBV4-3 and TRBJ2-5, with D perhaps being TRBD1 or TRBD2 (5 bases each). CDR1 and CDR2 from the germline V gene are LGHNA and YSLEER. V dropped 4 bases and J dropped 2 bases, with 17 bases sitting between them. CDR3 length: 16 residues. As DNA, the CDR3 is TGCGCCAGCAGCCTTAACCCGGGACGGATTCAAGAGACCCAGTACTTC. It yields the protein CASSLNPGRIQETQYF.

V is TRBV30 and J is TRBJ1-5; D is unclear. Trimming removed 1 base from V and 1 base from J, with 8 bases in between. The germline V gene encodes CDR1 GTSNPN and CDR2 SVGIG (reference sequence). CDR3 length: 14 amino acids. The CDR3 nucleotides are TGTGCCTGGAGTGGGGGTATCAGCAATCAGCCCCAGCATTTT. Its protein is CAWSGGISNQPQHF.

The chain is built from TRBV7-2 and TRBJ1-2; 8 bases are shared with TRBD1. After removal of 5 bases from V and 2 bases from J, the junction contained 4 bases not matched to a gene. The CDR3 is 14 amino acids. Germline V lookup: CDR1 SGHTA, CDR2 FQGNSA. The CDR3 reads CASSPRQGNYGYTF. In DNA form, the CDR3 reads TGTGCCAGCAGCCCGCGACAGGGGAACTATGGCTACACCTTC.

This clone was picked up one time. The genes are TRBV27 and TRBJ2-7; 8 bases are a match to TRBD2. With V trimmed by 2 bases and J by 9 bases, 12 bases remained unmatched. This CDR3 region has 15 residues. The V gene's germline CDR1 is MNHEY and CDR2 SMNVEV (reference sequence). CDR3 amino acids: CASSLAGGRPDAQYF. Written as DNA, the CDR3 is TGTGCCAGCAGTTTAGCGGGGGGCCGGCCTGACGCGCAGTACTTC.

In this sample, this clone turned up a few times. The V and J genes are TRBV30 and TRBJ1-6; possible D gene TRBD1, 6 bases. Germline loops: CDR1 GTSNPN, CDR2 SVGIG (reference sequence). V lost 0 bases, J lost 13 bases, and 16 bases lay in between. The CDR3 is 14 residues long. This CDR3 is CAWSVAGARGPLHF. The CDR3 DNA is TGTGCCTGGAGTGTAGCAGGGGCCCGAGGGCCCCTCCACTTT.

The chain recombines TRBV5-1 with TRBJ2-1; perhaps TRBD1 as D (5 bases). Trimming removed 4 bases at V and 1 base at J, with 12 bases between. Looked up from germline, CDR1 is SGHRS and CDR2 is YFSETQ. This CDR3 region has 15 residues. DNA of the CDR3: TGCGCCAGCAGCATATTACAGGAGTCCTACAATGAGCAGTTCTTC. This codes for CASSILQESYNEQFF. The variable domain in full, with the rest retrieved from reference TRBV5-1 and TRBJ2-1, is KAGVTQTPRYLIKTRGQQVTLSCSPISGHRSVSWYQQTPGQGLQFLFEYFSETQRNKGNFPGRFSGRQFSNSRSEMNVSTLELGDSALYLCASSILQESYNEQFFGPGTRLTVL.

This sequence joins TRBV5-8 and TRBJ2-7; possibly TRBD1 for D (6 bases). The CDR3 is made up of 16 amino acids. CDR1 is SGHTS and CDR2 is YDEGEE in the germline V gene. The V gene lost 5 bases and the J gene lost 2 bases, with 20 bases spanning the gap. DNA of the CDR3: TGTGCCAGCAGTCTCCTCACAGGGATCCTCACCTACGAGCAGTACTTC. Its translation is CASSLLTGILTYEQYF.

The rearrangement uses TRBV9 and TRBJ1-2; D not resolved. Germline CDR1 is SGDLS and CDR2 is YYNGEE. CDR3 length: 13 amino acids. V lost 4 bases to trimming and J lost 8 bases, with 15 bases between them. This chain's CDR3 is CASSPPGGRGYTF. For the CDR3, the DNA is TGTGCCAGCAGCCCGCCTGGAGGACGAGGCTACACCTTC.

J is TRBJ2-3 and V is TRBV7-9; 12 bases are a match to TRBD1. The CDR3 sequence is 17 residues long. Unmatched junction bases numbered 7, after V lost 2 bases and J lost 4 bases. Germline-derived CDR1 and CDR2 are SEHNR and FQNEAQ (reference sequence). This chain's CDR3 is CASSLTGTGGVSDTQYF. DNA for the CDR3: TGTGCCAGCAGCTTAACTGGGACAGGGGGCGTATCAGATACGCAGTATTTT.

The rearrangement joins TRBV15 to TRBJ1-2, with D uncertain. Germline loops: CDR1 LNHNV, CDR2 YYDKDF (reference sequence). V lost 4 bases and J lost 0, with 6 bases in between. This CDR3 contains 13 residues. CDR3 amino acids: CATSKDANYGYTF. CDR3 sequence (DNA): TGTGCCACCAGCAAGGATGCTAACTATGGCTACACCTTC.

V and J are TRBV7-9 and TRBJ1-2; 8 nucleotides agree with TRBD1. Germline V CDR1 and CDR2: SEHNR, FQNEAQ (reference sequence). The CDR3 runs 13 residues. The V segment lost 5 bases and the J segment 7 bases; nucleotides outside the gene matches: 6. In DNA form, the CDR3 reads TGTGCCAGCAGCCAGGACAGGGTTGGTGGCTACACCTTC. Its translation is CASSQDRVGGYTF.

This clone was seen more than once but under ten times. The chain carries TRBV29-1 and TRBJ2-7; the D gene is possibly TRBD2 (5 bases). V lost 6 bases, J lost 0 bases, and 15 bases lay in between. CDR3 length equals 14 residues. Looked up from germline, CDR1 is SQVTM and CDR2 is ANQGSEA. The CDR3 reads CSVTPGSSSYEQYF. CDR3 sequence (DNA): TGCAGCGTCACGCCGGGATCCAGCTCCTACGAGCAGTACTTC.

The V call is TRBV5-1, the J call TRBJ1-1; possible D gene TRBD1, 5 bases. Germline-derived CDR1 and CDR2 are SGHRS and YFSETQ. This CDR3 is 14 amino acids long. The germline V and J ends were trimmed by 2 bases and 0 bases, with 8 bases remaining between them. The CDR3 sequence: CASSFGTVNTEAFF. CDR3 coding DNA: TGCGCCAGCAGCTTCGGGACGGTGAACACTGAAGCTTTCTTT.